The 27 T cell receptor beta chains given below trace back to one sample, sequenced in a study of T-cell reconstitution after alpha-beta-depleted transplantation in children. For TCRbeta, the library was prepared with unique molecular identifiers. One entry per CDR3 protein, called by TCRdb with MiXCR from the PCR reads. The sample contains nearly 550,000 distinct CDR3 sequences, approximately 20% of which appear only once. Specimen: PBMCs from the stem cell graft donor, collected from the stem cell graft. These receptors all stem from a human donor who donated a stem cell graft to a child with acute lymphoblastic leukemia.

The chain has TRBV10-3 and TRBJ2-1, with a tentative D call TRBD2 (5 bases). V was pared by 0 bases and J by 6 bases, with 15 bases between. The CDR3 loop spans 16 amino acids. Per the germline V gene, CDR1 is ENHRY and CDR2 is SYGVKD. In DNA form, the CDR3 reads TGTGCCATCAGTGAGTCTCTGGACTCAATTAGCAATGAGCAGTTCTTC. It is translated as CAISESLDSISNEQFF.

This clonotype was counted only a few times. This chain links TRBV25-1 with TRBJ2-2, with no clear D. CDR1 is MGHDK, CDR2 SYGVNS, per germline. The CDR3 loop spans 14 amino acids. The V end was cut by 5 bases, the J end by 5 bases, with 12 bases between. The CDR3 is CASSPDPETGELFF. CDR3 nucleotide sequence: TGTGCCAGCAGTCCTGATCCGGAAACCGGGGAGCTGTTTTTT.

The chain employs TRBV5-1 and TRBJ1-6; no clear D gene. Germline lookup yields CDR1 SGHRS and CDR2 YFSETQ. V was cut by 4 bases and J by 6 bases, with 17 bases left in between. This CDR3 has 16 residues. The CDR3 DNA follows: TGCGCCAGCAGCCCCAGGAGATGGGATTTTAATTCACCCCTCCACTTT. Amino acid sequence: CASSPRRWDFNSPLHF.

This clonotype was observed a few times. The rearrangement joins TRBV6-2 or TRBV6-3 to TRBJ2-1; D gene uncertain. From germline, CDR1 is MNHEY and CDR2 SVGEGT. The CDR3 is made up of 13 amino acids. The V and J ends lost 0 bases and 7 bases respectively, with 7 bases between them. The chain's CDR3 is CASSYSRSNEQFF. CDR3 in DNA: TGTGCCAGCAGTTACTCGAGGAGTAATGAGCAGTTCTTC.

This clonotype has just a few counts. This sequence joins TRBV20-1 and TRBJ2-3; TRBD2 matches 13 bases. Germline CDR1 is DFQATT and CDR2 is SNEGSKA (reference sequence). The CDR3 is 15 amino acids. V shed 4 bases and J 4 bases; nucleotides not matched to a gene: 5. The DNA for the CDR3 is TGCAGTGCTAACGGACTAGCGGGAGCCCCAGATACGCAGTATTTT. Translating gives CSANGLAGAPDTQYF.

The gene calls are TRBV20-1 and TRBJ2-1; perhaps TRBD2 as D (5 bases). Trimming left V 7 bases short and J 3 bases short, with 13 bases between. Germline V gene sequence: CDR1 DFQATT, CDR2 SNEGSKA (reference sequence). CDR3 length: 13 amino acids. CDR3 coding DNA: TGCAGTGTCCGCCTCCGGGACTACAATGAGCAGTTCTTC. Translation gives CSVRLRDYNEQFF.

This sequence joins TRBV7-9 and TRBJ2-7; tentative D call: TRBD2 (5 bases). This CDR3 has 14 amino acids. CDR1 and CDR2 from the germline V gene are SEHNR and FQNEAQ (reference sequence). V lost 3 bases and J 3 bases, leaving 12 bases between the germline ends. The CDR3: CASSFPGIHYEQYF. CDR3 in DNA: TGTGCCAGCAGCTTTCCGGGGATCCACTACGAGCAGTACTTC.

This clonotype came up a few times. The chain couples TRBV20-1 to TRBJ1-2; 9 nucleotides line up with TRBD1. Unmatched junction bases numbered 19, after V lost 0 bases and J lost 8 bases. The CDR3 totals 18 residues. Germline CDR1 DFQATT, CDR2 SNEGSKA (reference sequence). The CDR3 sequence: CSARDPGQGRFTLKGYTF. In nucleotides, the CDR3 is TGCAGTGCTAGAGATCCCGGACAGGGGCGCTTTACTCTAAAGGGCTACACCTTC.

This clonotype was seen a handful of times. The CDR3 loop is CSAEGVSGRSTYEQYF. The CDR3 nucleotides are TGCAGTGCTGAGGGGGTAAGCGGGAGGTCAACCTACGAGCAGTACTTC. This chain joins TRBV20-1 and TRBJ2-7; 9 bases are shared with TRBD2. V was clipped by 5 bases and J by 2 bases; unmatched bases: 13. The CDR3 consists of 16 residues. Germline CDR1 is DFQATT and CDR2 is SNEGSKA (reference sequence).

This rearrangement joins TRBV20-1 to TRBJ2-1, with TRBD2 identical over 8 bases. V shed 6 bases and J 7 bases; nucleotides not matched to a gene: 11. Germline V CDR1 and CDR2: DFQATT, SNEGSKA (reference sequence). This CDR3 is built from 14 residues. CDR3 residues: CSAEGLALSNEQFF. For the CDR3, the DNA is TGCAGTGCGGAAGGACTAGCTCTTTCGAATGAGCAGTTCTTC.

V and J are TRBV7-7 and TRBJ2-2; D not certain. Between the trimmed V and J ends, which lost 5 bases and 4 bases, there was a span of 20 bases. Germline CDR1 and CDR2: SSHAT and FNYEAQ (reference sequence). The CDR3 has 17 residues. The DNA for the CDR3 is TGTGCCAGCAGCCCTAGGACGGGCGGACGGACCACCGGGGAGCTGTTTTTT. It encodes CASSPRTGGRTTGELFF.

The rearrangement links TRBV27 to TRBJ2-7; D gene uncertain. This CDR3 has 14 amino acids. V shed 8 bases and J shed 0 bases, with 14 bases lying between them. Germline lookup yields CDR1 MNHEY and CDR2 SMNVEV (reference sequence). The CDR3 nucleotides are TGTGCCAGCGGCGAGCCAGGCTACTCCTACGAGCAGTACTTC. It yields the protein CASGEPGYSYEQYF.

This chain joins TRBV5-6 and TRBJ1-1; the match to TRBD1 covers 8 bases. The CDR3 consists of 14 residues. Germline V gene sequence: CDR1 SGHDT, CDR2 YYEEEE. V lost 3 bases to trimming and J lost 4 bases; unmatched junction nucleotides: 5. CDR3 residues: CASSSGQGSTEAFF. The CDR3 nucleotides are TGTGCCAGCAGCTCCGGACAGGGATCCACTGAAGCTTTCTTT.

This clonotype was observed a handful of times. The V call is TRBV7-9, the J call TRBJ1-5; the D gene is possibly TRBD1 (5 bases). From germline, CDR1 is SEHNR and CDR2 FQNEAQ (reference sequence). The CDR3 loop spans 14 amino acids. V dropped 3 bases and J dropped 8 bases, with 14 bases sitting between them. Here the CDR3 reads CASSFDSPSKPQHF. The CDR3 DNA sequence: TGTGCCAGCAGCTTTGACAGCCCCTCGAAGCCCCAGCATTTT.

This clonotype was seen a handful of times. The rearrangement joins TRBV5-1 to TRBJ2-3, with a possible D match to TRBD2 (6 bases). V lost 4 bases and J lost 6, with 15 bases in between. Per the germline V gene, CDR1 is SGHRS and CDR2 is YFSETQ. CDR3 length: 14 residues. This chain's CDR3 is CASSPTVGGDTQYF. The CDR3 DNA reads TGCGCCAGCAGCCCGACAGTCGGAGGGGATACGCAGTATTTT.

The V and J genes are TRBV7-9 and TRBJ1-1; 12 bases fit TRBD1. The CDR3 contains 15 residues. J was trimmed by 5 bases and V by 6 bases; bases with no gene match: 7. Looked up from germline, CDR1 is SEHNR and CDR2 is FQNEAQ (reference sequence). CDR3 DNA sequence: TGTGCCAGCAGTCCCGGGACAGGGGGCCCGACTGAAGCTTTCTTT. Its protein product is CASSPGTGGPTEAFF.

The chain links TRBV5-8 to TRBJ2-7, with a weak D call TRBD2 (6 bases). Trimming took off 4 bases at V and 2 bases at J, with 19 bases between the two ends. Germline V CDR1 and CDR2: SGHTS, YDEGEE. The CDR3 loop spans 16 amino acids. The CDR3 protein is CASSLGVPDYTYEQYF. CDR3 DNA: TGTGCCAGCAGCCTGGGGGTTCCGGACTATACCTACGAGCAGTACTTC.

This clonotype showed up just a few times. The gene calls are TRBV30 and TRBJ2-7, with a tentative D call TRBD1 (5 bases). The CDR3 spans 13 residues. V dropped 2 bases and J dropped 4 bases, with 12 bases sitting between them. Per the germline V gene, CDR1 is GTSNPN and CDR2 is SVGIG (reference sequence). The CDR3 DNA follows: TGTGCCTGGAGTATTACTCAGGGATACGAGCAGTACTTC. Amino acids: CAWSITQGYEQYF.

This clonotype came up a few times. V usage is TRBV15 and J usage is TRBJ2-7; D gene ambiguous. In germline, CDR1 is LNHNV, CDR2 YYDKDF (reference sequence). With 1 base removed from V and 2 bases from J, the gap between germline ends came to 6 bases. The CDR3 length is 13 residues. CDR3 nucleotide sequence: TGTGCCACCAGCAGAGCGCGGACCTACGAGCAGTACTTC. Its protein is CATSRARTYEQYF.

The rearrangement links TRBV6-1 to TRBJ2-7; D tentatively fits TRBD1 or TRBD2 (5 bases each). The CDR3 is made up of 16 amino acids. V was pared by 6 bases and J by 2 bases, with 20 bases between. CDR1 is MNHNS, CDR2 SASEGT, per germline. CDR3 nucleotides: TGTGCCAGCAGCGGGGCTAAGGGGACGGGACCCTACGAGCAGTACTTC. Translating it yields CASSGAKGTGPYEQYF.

This clonotype was picked up a small number of times. The V call is TRBV20-1, the J call TRBJ2-1, with 8 bases matching TRBD2. This CDR3 is 15 amino acids long. Germline CDR1 reads DFQATT; CDR2 reads SNEGSKA (reference sequence). V dropped 3 bases and J dropped 2; count of bases not matched to a gene: 6. The CDR3 here is CSARLGTRAYNEQFF. The DNA of the CDR3 is TGCAGTGCTAGGCTCGGGACTAGAGCCTACAATGAGCAGTTCTTC.

The chain recombines TRBV4-1 with TRBJ2-3; D tentatively reads TRBD1 or TRBD2 (6 bases each). The CDR3 sequence is 17 residues long. The V gene's germline CDR1 is MGHRA and CDR2 YSYEKL. V was pared by 4 bases and J by 0 bases, with 17 bases between. As DNA, the CDR3 is TGCGCCAGCAGCCGGGAGGACAGCTTACCTAGCACAGATACGCAGTATTTT. Its protein is CASSREDSLPSTDTQYF.

The table lists this clonotype with many counts. The rearrangement joins TRBV5-1 to TRBJ2-1, with D possibly called TRBD1 or TRBD2 (5 bases each). Trimming shortened V by 4 bases and J by 0 bases, and 11 bases separated the two germline ends. Germline CDR1 and CDR2: SGHRS and YFSETQ. This CDR3 region has 15 residues. CDR3 bases: TGCGCCAGCAGCCTGGGGGAGATCTCCTACAATGAGCAGTTCTTC. This translates into CASSLGEISYNEQFF.

This clonotype has only a few counts. The chain carries TRBV4-1 and TRBJ1-6, with D possibly matching TRBD1 (5 bases). This CDR3 contains 16 residues. Deletions cut 8 bases from V and 5 bases from J, with 19 bases between. CDR1 MGHRA and CDR2 YSYEKL come from the germline V gene. CDR3 protein: CASRASGAGDNSPLHF. In DNA form, the CDR3 reads TGCGCCAGCCGTGCCTCCGGGGCCGGAGATAATTCACCCCTCCACTTT.

The V call is TRBV6-1, the J call TRBJ1-1; D gene unclear. V was clipped by 2 bases and J by 11 bases, with 15 bases between them. The CDR3 sequence is 13 residues long. Germline CDR1 is MNHNS and CDR2 is SASEGT. The CDR3 protein is CASSELGGNGAFF. CDR3 in DNA: TGTGCCAGCAGTGAACTGGGAGGGAACGGGGCTTTCTTT.

In DNA, the CDR3 is TGCGCCAGCAGCCGGGATTCTAATGAAAAACTGTTTTTT. Its translation: CASSRDSNEKLFF. This rearrangement joins TRBV5-1 to TRBJ1-4; D call uncertain. Trimming cost V 4 bases and J 3 bases, with 7 bases left between them. The CDR3 length is 13 residues. Germline V lookup: CDR1 SGHRS, CDR2 YFSETQ.

This clonotype was seen more than once but under ten times. The rearrangement uses TRBV20-1 and TRBJ1-2, with D possibly TRBD1 on 5 matching bases. With 6 bases removed from V and 1 base from J, the gap between germline ends came to 15 bases. Germline assignment: CDR1 DFQATT and CDR2 SNEGSKA (reference sequence). This CDR3 has 14 residues. CDR3 DNA sequence: TGCAGTGCACGAAGACAGAGCATTAACTATGGCTACACCTTC. This sequence encodes CSARRQSINYGYTF.